A selection of T cell receptor beta chains follows, all from one sample in a study of control samples from healthy donors and cancer patients. The data were produced by immunoSEQ multiplex PCR, yet TCRdb's version contains in-frame clones alone and is incomplete. The data contain about 150,000 clones, 90% to 95% of them singletons. Sequenced input: blood. These receptors were collected from a man aged 35 to 55 in good health. Each CDR3 is given with its conserved first and last residue. D genes are given only for firm matches. Not all rows give a size; the values are once, few, many and, for expanded clones, a class.

v_call,clone_size,d_call,j_call,cdr3_nt,cdr3_aa
TRBV4-1,once,-,TRBJ1-6,TGCGCCAGCAGCCAAGATCTACATCTTGGGCCCCTCCACTTT,CASSQDLHLGPLHF
TRBV4-3,-,-,TRBJ2-2,TGCGCCAGCAGCCAAGTGGGGGTTAGGACCGGGGAGCTGTTTTTT,CASSQVGVRTGELFF
TRBV29-1,-,TRBD1,TRBJ1-1,TGCAGCGTTTATCGGACAGGAAACACTGAAGCTTTCTTT,CSVYRTGNTEAFF
TRBV7-8,-,TRBD2,TRBJ2-3,TGTGCCAGCAGCTCCCTGACTAGCGGGGGATCCACAGATACGCAGTATTTT,CASSSLTSGGSTDTQYF
TRBV5-1,-,-,TRBJ1-6,TGCGCCAGCAGGCAGGGCGATAATTCACCCCTCCACTTT,CASRQGDNSPLHF
TRBV3-1/TRBV3-2,-,-,TRBJ1-4,TGTGCCAGCAGGCGGGTCGGGGGGAATGAAAAACTGTTTTTT,CASRRVGGNEKLFF
TRBV2,-,TRBD1,TRBJ1-5,TGTGCCAGCAGAGAGAAGAGGACAGGCGGCAATCAGCCCCAGCATTTT,CASREKRTGGNQPQHF
TRBV4-3,-,-,TRBJ1-4,TGCGCCAGCAGCCAAGGACTTGCAACTAATGAAAAACTGTTTTTT,CASSQGLATNEKLFF
TRBV5-1,-,TRBD2,TRBJ2-1,TGCGCCAGCAGCCCGATCGTTAGCGGGGGGAAGAATGAGCAGTTCTTC,CASSPIVSGGKNEQFF
TRBV6-2/TRBV6-3,-,TRBD1,TRBJ1-2,TGTGCCAGCAGCGGGACAGAAAAACTTTATGGCTACACCTTC,CASSGTEKLYGYTF
TRBV5-6,-,-,TRBJ1-1,TGTGCCAGCAGCTTGGAAAATAGGGGCTTGAACACTGAAGCTTTCTTT,CASSLENRGLNTEAFF
TRBV6-2/TRBV6-3,-,-,TRBJ1-1,TGTGCCAGCAGCCCCCAGCTGAACACTGAAGCTTTCTTT,CASSPQLNTEAFF
TRBV11-2,-,TRBD1,TRBJ1-2,TGTGCCAGCAGCTTATTCGGACAGGGAAACTATGGCTACACCTTC,CASSLFGQGNYGYTF
TRBV5-1,-,TRBD1,TRBJ2-3,TGCGCCAGCAGCAACCAGGGGGCAGATACGCAGTATTTT,CASSNQGADTQYF
TRBV4-3,-,-,TRBJ2-7,TGCGCCAGCAGCCAGGGGGGCCGCTACGAGCAGTACTTC,CASSQGGRYEQYF
TRBV30,once,TRBD1,TRBJ1-3,TGTGCCTGGAGTCCCGGGACAGGGACCACCATATATTTT,CAWSPGTGTTIYF
TRBV19,-,TRBD1,TRBJ1-5,TGTGCCAGTAGTACGCGAGAGAGGGTATGGACAGGGGGCGTTCAGCCCCAGCATTTT,CASSTRERVWTGGVQPQHF
TRBV7-9,-,-,TRBJ1-1,TGTGCCAGCAGCTGGGGGCAGTGGAACACTGAAGCTTTCTTT,CASSWGQWNTEAFF
TRBV28,-,-,TRBJ1-2,TGTGCCAGCAGCCCCCCCCGAGGTAAGCTGGGTAACTATGGCTACACCTTC,CASSPPRGKLGNYGYTF
TRBV29-1,-,-,TRBJ1-1,TGCAGCGTTGGGGGGAATGGGCCGACTGAAGCTTTCTTT,CSVGGNGPTEAFF
TRBV28,-,TRBD1,TRBJ2-1,TGTGCCAGCAGTTTATTACCTTCCCCGGGACAGGGCCAGTTCTTC,CASSLLPSPGQGQFF
TRBV27,-,TRBD1,TRBJ1-2,TGTGCCAGCAGTGAGGGCAGGGGGCGACCTAACTATGGCTACACCTTC,CASSEGRGRPNYGYTF
TRBV9,-,-,TRBJ1-1,TGTGCCAGCAGCGCCGGCGCTTTGTCTGAAGCTTTCTTT,CASSAGALSEAFF
TRBV7-9,-,-,TRBJ2-7,TGTGCCAGCAGCTTAGTCGGGTACGAGCAGTACTTC,CASSLVGYEQYF
TRBV7-2,-,TRBD1,TRBJ1-4,TGTGCCAGCCAGCTGTACAGGGGGAGTGAAAAACTGTTTTTT,CASQLYRGSEKLFF
TRBV11-2,-,-,TRBJ1-1,TGTGCCAGCAGCTCGCAGTTGAACACTGAAGCTTTCTTT,CASSSQLNTEAFF
TRBV6-5,-,-,TRBJ1-1,TGTGCCAGCAGCCTCTCCTCCACTGAAGCTTTCTTT,CASSLSSTEAFF
TRBV12-3/TRBV12-4,-,-,TRBJ1-6,TGTGCCAGCAGTTTAGCTTCGGGACCCCTCCACTTT,CASSLASGPLHF
TRBV6-5,-,TRBD1,TRBJ2-1,TGTGCCAGCAACGTAGACAGGGGGAGAGGCAATGAGCAGTTCTTC,CASNVDRGRGNEQFF
TRBV5-6,few,-,TRBJ2-7,TGTGCCAGCAGCTTGGCACAGACCTACGAGCAGTACTTC,CASSLAQTYEQYF
TRBV27,once,-,TRBJ1-1,TGTGCCAGCAGTTCAGGGTGGAGGACTGAAGCTTTCTTT,CASSSGWRTEAFF
TRBV2,-,-,TRBJ2-1,TGTGCCAGCAGTGAAAGGCCTACGAGAACACTCTACAATGAGCAGTTCTTC,CASSERPTRTLYNEQFF
TRBV19,-,-,TRBJ1-1,TGTGCCAGTATGGTGGGGGCCGGGACTGAAGCTTTCTTT,CASMVGAGTEAFF
TRBV30,-,-,TRBJ1-1,TGTGCCTGGAGTGTAGGTGACGGGACGGCCTCCCTGAACACTGAAGCTTTCTTT,CAWSVGDGTASLNTEAFF
TRBV27,-,-,TRBJ1-1,TGTGCCAGCAGCACCGATCTGGGGGGCACTGAAGCTTTCTTT,CASSTDLGGTEAFF
TRBV6-2/TRBV6-3,-,-,TRBJ1-5,TGTGCCAGCAGTTCTCCCTTGGGCGGCTCAAGGCAGCCCCAGCATTTT,CASSSPLGGSRQPQHF
TRBV18,-,-,TRBJ2-7,TGTGCCAGCTCACCAATCAATAACCCTAGGGGTAGTTCCCAAACGAGCAACGAGCAGTACTTC,CASSPINNPRGSSQTSNEQYF
TRBV30,-,-,TRBJ1-1,TGTGCCTGGAGCTCCGACGGGGTTAGAGCTTTCTTT,CAWSSDGVRAFF
TRBV12-3/TRBV12-4,-,TRBD1,TRBJ1-2,TGTGCCAGCAGTCGACAGGGGTCGCGTGGCTACACCTTC,CASSRQGSRGYTF
TRBV6-5,-,-,TRBJ1-1,TGTGCCAGCGGCCAAGGACGGACGAACACTGAAGCTTTCTTT,CASGQGRTNTEAFF
TRBV6-2/TRBV6-3,-,TRBD1,TRBJ1-3,TGTGCCAGCAGTTACACGACAGGGATCGGAAACACCATATATTTT,CASSYTTGIGNTIYF
TRBV7-8,once,-,TRBJ2-3,TGTGCCAGCAGCCCCAGGACCCCCCCCACAGATACGCAGTATTTT,CASSPRTPPTDTQYF
TRBV28,-,-,TRBJ2-7,TGTGCCAGCAGTCCTGGGACGGCGGGCGGGACCTACGAGCAGTACTTC,CASSPGTAGGTYEQYF
TRBV5-1,-,-,TRBJ2-1,TGCGCCAGCAGTCCGGGTCACAATGAGCAGTTCTTC,CASSPGHNEQFF
TRBV6-2/TRBV6-3,-,-,TRBJ2-7,TGTGCCAGCAGTTACGTCGTCTACGAGCAGTACTTC,CASSYVVYEQYF
TRBV21-1,-,-,TRBJ1-1,TGTGCCAGCAGAATCCAGAGGAACAGGAAGATGAACACTGAAGCTTTCTTT,CASRIQRNRKMNTEAFF
TRBV5-1,-,-,TRBJ1-5,TGCGCCAGCAGCTCACTACCCGGGGGCAATCAGCCCCAGCATTTT,CASSSLPGGNQPQHF
TRBV30,-,-,TRBJ1-2,TGTGCCTGGAGTGCCTCGGGGGGCTACACCTTC,CAWSASGGYTF